Listed below are T cell receptor beta chains from one sample, sequenced in a study of blood T cell repertoires in COVID-19. Sequenced by immunoSEQ multiplex PCR; TCRdb stores in-frame clones only, minus some. The sample yields about 140,000 clones, approximately 86% seen once. The sample consisted of peripheral blood. Source of these receptors: a man aged 70 or older with acute or convalescent COVID-19. CDR3s include the opening cysteine and the closing phenylalanine or tryptophan. The D gene is left open where the match is weak. Clone size is shown for a subset of rows, as once, few, many or a class of expanded clone.

v_gene,len,d_gene,j_gene,abundance,CDR3nt,CDR3aa
TRBV6-1,15,NA,TRBJ1-2,NA,TGTGCCAGCAGTGAAGCCAGCTACAGGAACTATGGCTACACCTTC,CASSEASYRNYGYTF
TRBV3-1/TRBV3-2,18,TRBD2,TRBJ2-1,NA,TGTGCCAGCAGCCAAGATCGCCTAGCGGTTAGCTCCTACAATGAGCAGTTCTTC,CASSQDRLAVSSYNEQFF
TRBV5-4,15,TRBD2,TRBJ2-3,NA,TGTGCCAGCAGCTTGGGCGGGGGGTTTAGAGATACGCAGTATTTT,CASSLGGGFRDTQYF
TRBV18,13,NA,TRBJ2-3,NA,TGTGCCAGCTCACTCCCGCCCCGGGATACGCAGTATTTT,CASSLPPRDTQYF
TRBV18,14,NA,TRBJ2-7,NA,TGTGCCAGCTCTCTGGCGGCGACCATGGACGAGCAGTACTTC,CASSLAATMDEQYF
TRBV6-5,13,NA,TRBJ2-1,NA,TGTGCCAGCATCCAGGACACGTACAATGAGCAGTTCTTC,CASIQDTYNEQFF
TRBV10-2,16,NA,TRBJ1-3,NA,TGCGCCAGCAGTGGTGGCTTTCTCGGGTATGGAAACACCATATATTTT,CASSGGFLGYGNTIYF
TRBV29-1,10,NA,TRBJ2-3,once,TGCAGCGCCGACAGTCGGACGCAGTATTTT,CSADSRTQYF
TRBV6-1,17,TRBD1,TRBJ1-4,NA,TGTGCCAGCAGTGAAGAGGTGGGGGGACAGCGAAATGAAAAACTGTTTTTT,CASSEEVGGQRNEKLFF
TRBV5-5,14,NA,TRBJ1-4,NA,TGTGCCAGCAGATTGTCGGGGGGGCACGAAAAACTGTTTTTT,CASRLSGGHEKLFF
TRBV6-6,16,NA,TRBJ1-3,once,TGTGCCAGCAGTCCACCGACAGCTGGAGCTGGAAACACCATATATTTT,CASSPPTAGAGNTIYF
TRBV27,11,NA,TRBJ1-1,NA,TGTGCCACTAGGGGTATGGGTGAAGCTTTCTTT,CATRGMGEAFF
TRBV10-1,18,TRBD1,TRBJ1-2,NA,TGCGCCAGCAGTGAGAGGGGGGACAGGGGCTTGGTATACTATGGCTACACCTTC,CASSERGDRGLVYYGYTF
TRBV11-2,14,NA,TRBJ1-6,NA,TGTGCCAGCAGCCAGACAGCGGGGAATTCACCCCTCCACTTT,CASSQTAGNSPLHF
TRBV5-6,11,NA,TRBJ2-1,NA,TGTGCCAGCAGCTTGTACTATGAGCAGTTCTTC,CASSLYYEQFF
TRBV28,14,NA,TRBJ1-2,NA,TGTGCCAGCAGTTTAGTGGGGGCGAGGGTAGGCTACACCTTC,CASSLVGARVGYTF